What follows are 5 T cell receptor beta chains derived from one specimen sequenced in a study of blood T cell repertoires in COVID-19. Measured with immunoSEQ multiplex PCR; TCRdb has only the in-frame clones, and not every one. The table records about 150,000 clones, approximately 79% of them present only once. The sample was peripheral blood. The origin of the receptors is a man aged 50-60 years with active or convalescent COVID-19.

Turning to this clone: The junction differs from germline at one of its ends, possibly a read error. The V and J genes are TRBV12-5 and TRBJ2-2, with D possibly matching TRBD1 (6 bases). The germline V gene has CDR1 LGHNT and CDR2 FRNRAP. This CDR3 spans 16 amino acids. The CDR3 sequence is CASDLGAVMNTGELFF. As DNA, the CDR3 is TGTGCTAGTGATTTGGGGGCAGTGATGAACACCGGGGAGCTGTTTTTT.

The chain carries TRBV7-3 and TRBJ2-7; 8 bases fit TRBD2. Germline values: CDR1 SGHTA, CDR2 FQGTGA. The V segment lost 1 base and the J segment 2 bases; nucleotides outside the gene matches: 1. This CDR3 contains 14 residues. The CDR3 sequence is CASSLKAGAYEQYF. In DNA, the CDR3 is TGTGCCAGCAGCTTAAAAGCGGGAGCCTACGAGCAGTACTTC.

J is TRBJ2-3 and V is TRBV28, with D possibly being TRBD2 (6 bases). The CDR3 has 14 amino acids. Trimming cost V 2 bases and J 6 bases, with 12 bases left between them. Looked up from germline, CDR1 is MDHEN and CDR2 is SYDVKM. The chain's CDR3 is CASSLNSGGDTQYF. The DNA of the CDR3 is TGTGCCAGCAGTTTAAACAGTGGGGGGGATACGCAGTATTTT.

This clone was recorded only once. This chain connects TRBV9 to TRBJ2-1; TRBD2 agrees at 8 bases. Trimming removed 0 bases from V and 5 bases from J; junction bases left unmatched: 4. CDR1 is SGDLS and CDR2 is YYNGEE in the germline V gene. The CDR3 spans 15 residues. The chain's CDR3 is CASSVELAADNEQFF. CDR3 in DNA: TGTGCCAGCAGCGTAGAACTAGCGGCCGACAATGAGCAGTTCTTC.

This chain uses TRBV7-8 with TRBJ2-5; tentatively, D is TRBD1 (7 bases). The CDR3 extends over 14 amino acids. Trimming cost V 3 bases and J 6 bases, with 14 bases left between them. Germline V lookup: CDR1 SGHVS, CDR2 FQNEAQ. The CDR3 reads CASSLEGALKTQYF. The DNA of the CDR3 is TGTGCCAGCAGCTTGGAGGGGGCGCTTAAGACCCAGTACTTC.